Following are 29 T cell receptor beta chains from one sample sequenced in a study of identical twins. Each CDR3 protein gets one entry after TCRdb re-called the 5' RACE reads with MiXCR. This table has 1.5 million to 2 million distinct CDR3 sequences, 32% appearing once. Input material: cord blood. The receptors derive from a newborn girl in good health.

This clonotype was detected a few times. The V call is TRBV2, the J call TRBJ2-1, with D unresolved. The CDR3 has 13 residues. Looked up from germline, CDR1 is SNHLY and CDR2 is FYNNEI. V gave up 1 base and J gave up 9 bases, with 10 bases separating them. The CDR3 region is CASSEEEWSEQFF. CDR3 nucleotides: TGTGCCAGCAGTGAAGAGGAATGGAGTGAGCAGTTCTTC.

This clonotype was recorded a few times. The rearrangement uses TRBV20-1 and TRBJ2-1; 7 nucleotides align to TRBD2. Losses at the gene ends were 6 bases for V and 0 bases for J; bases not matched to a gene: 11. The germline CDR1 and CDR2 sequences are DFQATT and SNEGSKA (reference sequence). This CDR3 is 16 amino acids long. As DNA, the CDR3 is TGCAGTGCCCCCCCAGGGCGGGAGAGCTCCTACAATGAGCAGTTCTTC. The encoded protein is CSAPPGRESSYNEQFF.

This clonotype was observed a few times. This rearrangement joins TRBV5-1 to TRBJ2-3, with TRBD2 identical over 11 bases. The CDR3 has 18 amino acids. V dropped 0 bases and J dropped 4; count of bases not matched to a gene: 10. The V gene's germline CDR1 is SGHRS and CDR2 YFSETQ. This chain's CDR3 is CASSLGLLAGDTADTQYF. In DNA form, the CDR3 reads TGCGCCAGCAGCTTGGGGTTACTAGCGGGGGATACCGCAGATACGCAGTATTTT.

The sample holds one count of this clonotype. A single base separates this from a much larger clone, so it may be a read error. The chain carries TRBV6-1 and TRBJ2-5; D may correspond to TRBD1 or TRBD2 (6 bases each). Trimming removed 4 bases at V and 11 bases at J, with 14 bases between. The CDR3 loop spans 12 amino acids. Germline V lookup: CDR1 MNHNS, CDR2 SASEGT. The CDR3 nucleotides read TGTGCCAGCAGTGTTGAGGGGGGTGAGCAGTACTTC. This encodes CASSVEGGEQYF.

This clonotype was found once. CDR3 sequence: CSVAPRGSGTEAFF. As DNA, the CDR3 is TGCAGCGTTGCCCCACGGGGGAGCGGCACTGAAGCTTTCTTT. The chain carries TRBV29-1 and TRBJ1-1; TRBD1 might be the D (5 bases). V was trimmed by 4 bases and J by 4 bases, leaving 16 bases between them. Germline V gene lookup returns CDR1 SQVTM and CDR2 ANQGSEA. This CDR3 is built from 14 residues. The full variable domain, in which reference TRBV29-1 and TRBJ1-1 provide the parts outside the CDR3, is SAVISQKPSRDICQRGTSLTIQCQVDSQVTMMFWYRQQPGQSLTLIATANQGSEATYESGFVIDKFPISRPNLTFSTLTVSNMSPEDSSIYLCSVAPRGSGTEAFFGQGTRLTVV.

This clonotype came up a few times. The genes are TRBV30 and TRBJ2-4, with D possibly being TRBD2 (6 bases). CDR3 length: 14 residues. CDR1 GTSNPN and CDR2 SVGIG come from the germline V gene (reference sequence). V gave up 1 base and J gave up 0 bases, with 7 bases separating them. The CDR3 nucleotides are TGTGCCTGGAGTGCGGGAGTAGCCAAAAACATTCAGTACTTC. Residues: CAWSAGVAKNIQYF.

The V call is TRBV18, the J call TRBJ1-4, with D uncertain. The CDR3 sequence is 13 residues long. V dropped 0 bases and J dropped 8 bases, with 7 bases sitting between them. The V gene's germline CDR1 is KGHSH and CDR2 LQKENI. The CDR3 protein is CASSPPLGEKLFF. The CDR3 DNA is TGTGCCAGCTCACCACCCCTAGGAGAAAAACTGTTTTTT.

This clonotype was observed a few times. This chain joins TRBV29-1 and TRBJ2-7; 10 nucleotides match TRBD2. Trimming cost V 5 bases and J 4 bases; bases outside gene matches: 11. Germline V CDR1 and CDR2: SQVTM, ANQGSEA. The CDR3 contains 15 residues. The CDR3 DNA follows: TGCAGCGTTCTAGGGGTCGGACTAGCGGAATACGAGCAGTACTTC. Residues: CSVLGVGLAEYEQYF.

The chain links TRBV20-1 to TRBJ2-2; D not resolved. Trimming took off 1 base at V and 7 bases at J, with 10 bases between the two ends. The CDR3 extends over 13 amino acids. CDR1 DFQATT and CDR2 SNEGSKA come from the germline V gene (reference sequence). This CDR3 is CSARVTGGGELFF. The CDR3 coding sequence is TGCAGTGCTAGAGTTACGGGCGGCGGGGAGCTGTTTTTT.

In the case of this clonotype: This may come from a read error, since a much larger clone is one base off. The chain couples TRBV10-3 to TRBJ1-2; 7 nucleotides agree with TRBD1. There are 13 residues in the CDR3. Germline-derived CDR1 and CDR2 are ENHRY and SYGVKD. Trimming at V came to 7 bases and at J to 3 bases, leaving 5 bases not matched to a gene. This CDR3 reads CAIMGDSDYGYTF. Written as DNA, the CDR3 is TGTGCCATCATGGGGGACAGCGACTATGGCTACACCTTC.

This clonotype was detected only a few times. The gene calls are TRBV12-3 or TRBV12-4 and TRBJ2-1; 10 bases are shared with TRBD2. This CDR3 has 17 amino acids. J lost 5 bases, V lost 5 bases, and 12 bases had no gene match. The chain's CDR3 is CASSPTVAGGWHNEQFF. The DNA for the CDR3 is TGTGCCAGCAGTCCAACGGTAGCGGGGGGTTGGCACAATGAGCAGTTCTTC.

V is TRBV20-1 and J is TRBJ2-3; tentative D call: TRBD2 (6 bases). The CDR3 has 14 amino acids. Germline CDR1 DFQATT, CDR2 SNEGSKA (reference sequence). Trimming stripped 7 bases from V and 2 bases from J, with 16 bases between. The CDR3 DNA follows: TGCAGTGTCAGACTAGGCGGGCTCACAGATACGCAGTATTTT. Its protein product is CSVRLGGLTDTQYF.

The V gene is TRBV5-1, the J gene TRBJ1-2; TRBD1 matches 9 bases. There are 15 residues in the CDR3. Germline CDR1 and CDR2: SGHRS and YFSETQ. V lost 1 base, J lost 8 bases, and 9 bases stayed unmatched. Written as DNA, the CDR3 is TGCGCCAGCAGCTTGCGCAGGGGACAGGGAGAAGGCTACACCTTC. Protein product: CASSLRRGQGEGYTF.

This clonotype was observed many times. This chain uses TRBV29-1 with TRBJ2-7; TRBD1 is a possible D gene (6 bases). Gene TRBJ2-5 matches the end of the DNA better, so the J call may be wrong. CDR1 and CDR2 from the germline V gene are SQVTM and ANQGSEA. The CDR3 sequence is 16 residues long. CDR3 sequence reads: CSVETLVQGREETQYF. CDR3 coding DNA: TGCAGCGTTGAAACTCTTGTACAGGGCAGAGAGGAGACCCAGTACTTC.

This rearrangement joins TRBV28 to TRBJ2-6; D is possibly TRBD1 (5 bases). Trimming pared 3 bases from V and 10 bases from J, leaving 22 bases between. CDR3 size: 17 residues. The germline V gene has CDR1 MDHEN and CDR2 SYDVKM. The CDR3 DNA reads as TGTGCCAGCAGTTTTCCCGAGGCAGGGCCCAGTCGGAACGTCCTGACTTTC. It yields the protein CASSFPEAGPSRNVLTF.

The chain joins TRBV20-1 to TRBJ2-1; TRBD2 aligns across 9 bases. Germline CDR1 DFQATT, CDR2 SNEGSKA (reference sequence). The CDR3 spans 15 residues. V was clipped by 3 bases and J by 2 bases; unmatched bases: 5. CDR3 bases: TGCAGTGCTAGGATTAGCGGGAGACCCTACAATGAGCAGTTCTTC. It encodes CSARISGRPYNEQFF.

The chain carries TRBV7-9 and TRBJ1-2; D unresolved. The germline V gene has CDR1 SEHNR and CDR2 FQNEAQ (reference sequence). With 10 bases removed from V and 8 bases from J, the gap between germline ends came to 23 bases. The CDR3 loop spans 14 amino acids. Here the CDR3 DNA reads TGTGCCACCGACTTCCTACCTGCCCTCAGCGGCTACACCTTC. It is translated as CATDFLPALSGYTF.

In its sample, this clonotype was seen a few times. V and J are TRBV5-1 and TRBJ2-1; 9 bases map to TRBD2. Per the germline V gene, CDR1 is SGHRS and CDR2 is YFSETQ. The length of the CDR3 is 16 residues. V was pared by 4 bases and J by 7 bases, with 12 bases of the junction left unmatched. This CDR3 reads CASSRNSGRGGNEQFF. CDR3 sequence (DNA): TGCGCCAGCAGCAGAAATAGCGGGAGAGGGGGAAATGAGCAGTTCTTC.

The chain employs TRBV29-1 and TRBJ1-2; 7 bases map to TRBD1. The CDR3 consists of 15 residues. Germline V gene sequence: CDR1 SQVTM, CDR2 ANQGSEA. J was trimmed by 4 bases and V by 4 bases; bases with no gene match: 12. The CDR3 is CSVGSVQGRSYGYTF. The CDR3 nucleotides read TGCAGCGTTGGTTCAGTACAGGGGCGAAGCTATGGCTACACCTTC.

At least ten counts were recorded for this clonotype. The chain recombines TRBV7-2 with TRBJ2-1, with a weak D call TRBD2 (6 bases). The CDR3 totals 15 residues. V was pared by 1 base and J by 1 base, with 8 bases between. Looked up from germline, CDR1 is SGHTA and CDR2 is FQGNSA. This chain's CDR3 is CASSLDSGSYNEQFF. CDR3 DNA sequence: TGTGCCAGCAGCTTAGACAGCGGGTCCTACAATGAGCAGTTCTTC.

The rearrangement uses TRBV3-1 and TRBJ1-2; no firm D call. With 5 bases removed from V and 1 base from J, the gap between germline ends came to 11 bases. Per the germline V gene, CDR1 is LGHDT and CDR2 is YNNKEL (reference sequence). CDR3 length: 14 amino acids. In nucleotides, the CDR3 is TGTGCCAGCAGCTTCTTAGGGAGTAACTATGGCTACACCTTC. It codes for CASSFLGSNYGYTF. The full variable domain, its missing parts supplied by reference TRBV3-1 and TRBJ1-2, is DTAVSQTPKYLVTQMGNDKSIKCEQNLGHDTMYWYKQDSKKFLKIMFSYNNKELIINETVPNRFSPKSPDKAHLNLHINSLELGDSAVYFCASSFLGSNYGYTFGSGTRLTVV.

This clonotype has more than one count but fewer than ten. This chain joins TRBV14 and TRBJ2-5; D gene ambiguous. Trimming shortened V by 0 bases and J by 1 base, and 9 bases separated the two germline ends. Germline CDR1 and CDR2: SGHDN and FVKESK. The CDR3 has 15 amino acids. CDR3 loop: CASSQDCPVQETQYF. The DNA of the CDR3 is TGTGCCAGCAGCCAAGACTGCCCTGTCCAAGAGACCCAGTACTTC.

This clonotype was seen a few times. CDR3 in DNA: TGCAGTGCTAGAGGGTTGGGAAGTCAGGGAGCTTTCTTT. Translation: CSARGLGSQGAFF. J is TRBJ1-1 and V is TRBV20-1, with TRBD1 as a possible D gene (5 bases). There are 13 residues in the CDR3. Germline-derived CDR1 and CDR2 are DFQATT and SNEGSKA (reference sequence). The ends were cut back, 1 base at V and 10 bases at J, with 16 bases in the middle.

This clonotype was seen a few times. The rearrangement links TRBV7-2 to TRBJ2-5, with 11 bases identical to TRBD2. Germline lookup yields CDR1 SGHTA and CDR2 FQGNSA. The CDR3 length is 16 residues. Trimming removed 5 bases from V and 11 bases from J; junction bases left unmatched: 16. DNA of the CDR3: TGTGCCAGCAGCCCAAGCCCACTAGCGGGAGACAATGAGCAGTACTTC. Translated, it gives CASSPSPLAGDNEQYF.

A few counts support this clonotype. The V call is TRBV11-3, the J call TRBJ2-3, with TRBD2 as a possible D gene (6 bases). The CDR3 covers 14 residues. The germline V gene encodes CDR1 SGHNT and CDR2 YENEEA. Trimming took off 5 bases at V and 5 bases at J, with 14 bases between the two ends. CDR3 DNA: TGTGCCAGCAGCCCGGGACTTGAGGGAGATACGCAGTATTTT. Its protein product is CASSPGLEGDTQYF.

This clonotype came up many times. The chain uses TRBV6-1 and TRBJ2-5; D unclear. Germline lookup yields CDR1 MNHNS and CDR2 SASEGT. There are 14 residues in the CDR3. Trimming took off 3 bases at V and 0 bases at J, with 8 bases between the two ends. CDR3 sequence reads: CASSDTEYQETQYF. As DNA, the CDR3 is TGTGCCAGCAGTGACACAGAGTACCAAGAGACCCAGTACTTC.

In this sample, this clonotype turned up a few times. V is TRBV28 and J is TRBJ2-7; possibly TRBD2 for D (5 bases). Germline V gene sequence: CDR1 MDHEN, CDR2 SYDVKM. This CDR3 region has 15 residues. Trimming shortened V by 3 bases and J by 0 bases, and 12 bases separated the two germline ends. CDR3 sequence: CASSFGLTSSYEQYF. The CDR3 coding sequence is TGTGCCAGCAGTTTTGGACTGACAAGCTCCTACGAGCAGTACTTC.

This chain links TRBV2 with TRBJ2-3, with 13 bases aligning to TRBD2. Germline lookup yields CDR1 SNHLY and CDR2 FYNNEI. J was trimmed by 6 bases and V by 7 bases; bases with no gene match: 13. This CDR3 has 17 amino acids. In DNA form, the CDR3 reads TGTGCCAGCAAAAGGACTAGCGGGAGTCTCGTAGCGGATACGCAGTATTTT. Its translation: CASKRTSGSLVADTQYF.

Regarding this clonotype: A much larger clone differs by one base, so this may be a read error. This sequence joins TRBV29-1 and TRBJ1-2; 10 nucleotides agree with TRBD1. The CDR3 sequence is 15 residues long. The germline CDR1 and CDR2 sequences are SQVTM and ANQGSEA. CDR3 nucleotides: TGCAGCGTTGAAGATCCGGGACAGGGGAACTATGGCTGCACCTTC. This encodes CSVEDPGQGNYGCTF. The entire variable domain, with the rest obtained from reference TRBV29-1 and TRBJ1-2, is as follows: SAVISQKPSRDICQRGTSLTIQCQVDSQVTMMFWYRQQPGQSLTLIATANQGSEATYESGFVIDKFPISRPNLTFSTLTVSNMSPEDSSIYLCSVEDPGQGNYGCTFGSGTRLTVV.